What follows are 12 T cell receptor beta chains derived from one specimen sequenced in a study of blood T cell repertoires in COVID-19. Sequencing was performed with immunoSEQ multiplex PCR; in TCRdb, only in-frame clones are kept and a portion is missing. The data show approximately 220,000 clones, around 86% seen once. Sequences were obtained from PBMCs or T cells enriched from blood (not recorded which). The receptors shown here come from a middle-aged woman with acute COVID-19.

This chain connects TRBV28 to TRBJ1-2; weak D call: TRBD1 (5 bases). Between the trimmed V and J ends, which lost 4 bases and 4 bases, there was a span of 13 bases. This CDR3 is built from 14 residues. Germline V lookup: CDR1 MDHEN, CDR2 SYDVKM. The CDR3 protein is CASSSGGLGYGYTF. In nucleotides, the CDR3 is TGTGCCAGCAGTTCGGGGGGGTTAGGCTATGGCTACACCTTC.

V gene TRBV5-1 combines with J gene TRBJ1-2; weak D call: TRBD1 (6 bases). This CDR3 is 15 amino acids long. From germline, CDR1 is SGHRS and CDR2 YFSETQ. V gave up 0 bases and J gave up 2 bases, with 11 bases separating them. The CDR3 loop reads CASSLEQGGNYGYTF. The CDR3 DNA reads TGCGCCAGCAGCTTGGAACAGGGAGGGAACTATGGCTACACCTTC. Full variable domain (missing parts from reference TRBV5-1 and TRBJ1-2): KAGVTQTPRYLIKTRGQQVTLSCSPISGHRSVSWYQQTPGQGLQFLFEYFSETQRNKGNFPGRFSGRQFSNSRSEMNVSTLELGDSALYLCASSLEQGGNYGYTFGSGTRLTVV.

CDR3 nucleotide sequence: TGTGCCAGCAGCCCGTGGACAGTCCGCACCATATATTTT. This encodes CASSPWTVRTIYF. V is TRBV7-9 and J is TRBJ1-3, with D tentatively TRBD1 (6 bases). In germline, CDR1 is SEHNR, CDR2 FQNEAQ (reference sequence). V shed 5 bases and J shed 9 bases, with 14 bases lying between them. The CDR3 has 13 residues.

The chain uses TRBV6-2 or TRBV6-3 and TRBJ2-3; 11 nucleotides agree with TRBD2. Losses at the gene ends were 0 bases for V and 3 bases for J; bases not matched to a gene: 14. Germline CDR1 is MNHEY and CDR2 is SVGEGT. The CDR3 has 20 residues. The CDR3 coding sequence is TGTGCCAGCAGTTACTCAAGGAGACTAGCGGGAAGCGTACTTACAGATACGCAGTATTTT. This encodes CASSYSRRLAGSVLTDTQYF.

The chain joins TRBV11-3 to TRBJ2-7; D possibly corresponds to TRBD2 (5 bases). The CDR3 runs 15 residues. The V end was cut by 5 bases, the J end by 0 bases, with 14 bases between. The germline gives CDR1 SGHNT, CDR2 YENEEA. In DNA form, the CDR3 reads TGTGCCAGCAGCCCCCGGGGAACCGGCTCCTACGAGCAGTACTTC. Residues: CASSPRGTGSYEQYF. Full variable domain (missing parts from reference TRBV11-3 and TRBJ2-7): EAGVVQSPRYKIIEKKQPVAFWCNPISGHNTLYWYLQNLGQGPELLIRYENEEAVDDSQLPKDRFSAERLKGVDSTLKIQPAELGDSAVYLCASSPRGTGSYEQYFGPGTRLTVT.

This sequence joins TRBV5-1 and TRBJ2-7, with 7 bases aligning to TRBD1. Unmatched junction bases numbered 10, after V lost 4 bases and J lost 12 bases. CDR3 size: 12 residues. CDR1 and CDR2 from the germline V gene are SGHRS and YFSETQ. This chain's CDR3 is CASSTETGKGYF. The CDR3 region has the DNA TGCGCCAGCAGCACAGAGACAGGGAAAGGGTACTTC.

This clone was counted a single time. The chain recombines TRBV15 with TRBJ2-3; 7 bases are a match to TRBD2. The germline V gene encodes CDR1 LNHNV and CDR2 YYDKDF (reference sequence). The V gene end was trimmed by 4 bases and the J gene end by 0 bases; junction bases not matched to a gene: 7. The CDR3 extends over 16 amino acids. In DNA, the CDR3 is TGTGCCACCAGCACCATCGGGGGGTTTAGCACAGATACGCAGTATTTT. Protein: CATSTIGGFSTDTQYF.

This chain links TRBV2 with TRBJ2-1, with TRBD2 identical over 13 bases. This CDR3 is 16 amino acids long. Germline trimming cut 5 bases from V and 4 bases from J; bases unmatched to any gene: 5. CDR1 and CDR2 from the germline V gene are SNHLY and FYNNEI. CDR3 sequence reads: CASSPPGLAGYNEQFF. For the CDR3, the DNA is TGTGCCAGCAGTCCCCCGGGACTAGCGGGATACAATGAGCAGTTCTTC.

The chain recombines TRBV7-2 with TRBJ2-1; 7 bases are shared with TRBD2. The CDR3 sequence is 12 residues long. Looked up from germline, CDR1 is SGHTA and CDR2 is FQGNSA. The trim removed 4 bases at V and 12 bases at J, leaving 6 bases unmatched. CDR3 DNA sequence: TGTGCCAGCAGCTCGGGCGGGAGAAGGCAGTTCTTC. Its protein product is CASSSGGRRQFF. Full variable domain (rest looked up from reference TRBV7-2 and TRBJ2-1): GAGVSQSPSNKVTEKGKDVELRCDPISGHTALYWYRQSLGQGLEFLIYFQGNSAPDKSGLPSDRFSAERTGGSVSTLTIQRTQQEDSAVYLCASSSGGRRQFFGPGTRLTVL.

For the CDR3, the DNA is TGCGCCAGCACCCCTAGGGGAGGGGAGTTCTATGGCTACACCTTC. It yields the protein CASTPRGGEFYGYTF. This sequence joins TRBV10-2 and TRBJ1-2; a weak D match, TRBD1 (5 bases). Germline values: CDR1 WSHSY, CDR2 SAAADI. The V and J ends lost 7 bases and 4 bases respectively, with 19 bases between them. CDR3 length: 15 amino acids.

The chain joins TRBV28 to TRBJ1-5, with D tentatively TRBD1 (5 bases). The CDR3 extends over 15 amino acids. From germline, CDR1 is MDHEN and CDR2 SYDVKM. Trimming removed 6 bases from V and 0 bases from J, with 12 bases in between. CDR3 sequence: CASSTGGISNQPQHF. As DNA, the CDR3 is TGTGCCAGCAGCACCGGGGGGATTAGCAATCAGCCCCAGCATTTT.

The rearrangement joins TRBV5-4 to TRBJ2-3, with TRBD2 as a possible D gene (6 bases). CDR3 length: 15 amino acids. CDR1 is SGHNT, CDR2 YYREEE, per germline (reference sequence). The V end lost 5 bases, the J end lost 1 base, and 14 bases lay between the germline ends. CDR3 coding DNA: TGTGCCAGCAGAAGCGGAGGGCCGGGCACAGATACGCAGTATTTT. Translation gives CASRSGGPGTDTQYF.